This T cell receptor beta chain was sequenced for a study of blood T cells in healthy people across ages. V lost 6 bases to trimming and J lost 3 bases; unmatched junction nucleotides: 2. Germline V gene data show CDR1 as SGHRS and CDR2 as YFSETQ. The CDR3 length is 12 residues. It was with a sample-barcoded 5' primer and a J-beta primer mix that a second PCR of roughly 7 to 12 cycles was run. TCRdb re-called the 5' RACE reads through MiXCR, storing one row per CDR3 protein. The table includes 1.5 million to 2 million distinct CDR3 sequences, around 35% detected once. The chain joins TRBV5-1 to TRBJ2-7; 8 bases line up with TRBD2. The sequenced material came from blood. The clonotype comes from a woman in her twenties or thirties in good health. The CDR3: CASNSGNYEQYF. CDR3 DNA: TGCGCCAGCAATAGCGGGAACTACGAGCAGTACTTC.